The following is a T cell receptor beta chain sequence with its context. The antigen remains undetermined. The source of the sample is a study of beta chain features in type 1 diabetes. For the study at large: Examination spanned around 100,000,000 sorted cells from all samples.

The study's findings and limits: Junctions at VDJ sites from type 1 diabetes patients had fewer insertions and more deletions. In every one of the four CD4+ subsets, TCRB CDR3s were moderately but significantly shorter in Type 1 diabetes patients.

Reverse transcription of all isolated RNA meant that expressed TCRB transcripts were sequenced. Assay: immunoSEQ multiplex PCR; the TCRdb copy retains only in-frame clones and omits some. The sample includes 130,000 to 150,000 clones, roughly 48% seen only once; the top ten take under 0.45%. V shed 0 bases and J shed 10 bases, with 8 bases lying between them. Germline V gene sequence: CDR1 SGDLS, CDR2 YYNGEE. CDR3 size: 12 residues. V gene TRBV9 combines with J gene TRBJ2-1; D is ambiguous. Sample: Tregs from blood. This TCR was recovered from a man between 18 and 35 years old in good health. The CDR3 region has the DNA TGTGCCAGCAGCGTAGTGGGCCACGAGCAGTTCTTC. Encoded protein: CASSVVGHEQFF.